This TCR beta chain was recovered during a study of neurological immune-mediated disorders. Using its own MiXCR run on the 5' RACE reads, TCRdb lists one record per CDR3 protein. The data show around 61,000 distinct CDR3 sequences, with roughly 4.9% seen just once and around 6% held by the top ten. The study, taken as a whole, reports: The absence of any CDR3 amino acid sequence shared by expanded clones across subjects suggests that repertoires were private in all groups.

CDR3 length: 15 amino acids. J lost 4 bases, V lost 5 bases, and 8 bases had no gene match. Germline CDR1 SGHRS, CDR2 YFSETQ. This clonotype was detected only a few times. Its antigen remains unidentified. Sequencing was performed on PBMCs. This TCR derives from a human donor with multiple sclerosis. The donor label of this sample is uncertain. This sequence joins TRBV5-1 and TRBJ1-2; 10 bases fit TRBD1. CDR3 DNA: TGCGCCAGCAGACCCGGGACAGGGGTTGGCTATGGCTACACCTTC. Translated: CASRPGTGVGYGYTF.